This TCR beta chain was recorded in a study of T cells in Graves' hyperthyroidism and ophthalmopathy. The PBMCs had their origin in approximately 10 ml of fresh peripheral blood. This clonotype was seen many times. It was RNA transcripts that yielded the amplified TCR beta CDR3 regions. The HTBI primer set drove a first-round RT-PCR of the TCR CDR3. TCRdb re-analysed the multiplex PCR reads in MiXCR, keeping a single row per CDR3 protein. There are 340,000 or so distinct CDR3 sequences in the sample; over 20% occur only once, and 50% lies in the top ten. Germline CDR1 is MDHEN and CDR2 is SYDVKM. This CDR3 has 13 residues. J was trimmed by 3 bases and V by 6 bases; bases with no gene match: 1.

The V gene is TRBV28, the J gene TRBJ2-1, with 8 bases aligning to TRBD1. Sequences were obtained from blood. This clonotype originated in a woman aged 45 to 65 with Graves' hyperthyroidism. Written as DNA, the CDR3 is TGTGCCAGCAGAGGACAGGGCTACAATGAGCAGTTCTTC. Its translation: CASRGQGYNEQFF.